The 7 T cell receptor beta chains presented below share a single source sample, sequenced in a study of T cells in Graves' hyperthyroidism and ophthalmopathy. Amplified TCR beta CDR3 regions derived from RNA transcripts. With the HTBI primer set, the TCR CDR3 went through a first round of RT-PCR. TCRdb called the multiplex PCR reads again in MiXCR, with one record for every CDR3 protein. Among around 350,000 distinct CDR3 sequences listed, about 20% were seen once. Material for sequencing was blood. These receptors were collected from a woman between 18 and 29 years old with Graves' hyperthyroidism.

This clonotype has ten or more counts. The rearrangement uses TRBV12-3 or TRBV12-4 and TRBJ2-7, with D possibly TRBD1 on 6 matching bases. This CDR3 is 13 amino acids long. The V end was cut by 3 bases, the J end by 4 bases, with 10 bases between. The CDR3 loop reads CASSFTGQYEQYF. The CDR3 nucleotides are TGTGCCAGCAGTTTTACCGGACAGTACGAGCAGTACTTC.

This clonotype has a count of ten or more. With a much larger clone just one base away, this may be a read error. This chain uses TRBV6-5 with TRBJ2-5; D remains ambiguous. The CDR3 length is 16 residues. V lost 4 bases, J lost 2 bases, and 17 bases lay in between. Germline assignment: CDR1 MNHEY and CDR2 SVGAGI. CDR3 bases: TGTGCCAGCAGTTCCCCTTTTGCGATGGCGCAAGAGACCCAGTACTTC. Its protein product is CASSSPFAMAQETQYF.

This clonotype was counted only a few times. The rearrangement links TRBV18 to TRBJ2-6, with a weak D call TRBD1 (6 bases). The germline V gene has CDR1 KGHSH and CDR2 LQKENI. The CDR3 totals 15 residues. V was clipped by 6 bases and J by 2 bases, with 11 bases between them. The DNA for the CDR3 is TGTGCCAGCTCTACTCCAGGGGCTGGGGCCAACGTCCTGACTTTC. It translates to CASSTPGAGANVLTF.

This clonotype was recorded at least ten times. This chain links TRBV6-1 with TRBJ1-2; tentative D call: TRBD1 (6 bases). Germline values: CDR1 MNHNS, CDR2 SASEGT. There are 12 residues in the CDR3. Between the trimmed V and J ends, which lost 8 bases and 7 bases, there was a span of 14 bases. CDR3 residues: CASVGGAGGYTF. Written as DNA, the CDR3 is TGTGCCAGCGTCGGGGGGGCAGGTGGCTACACCTTC.

This clonotype has a handful of counts. The J gene is TRBJ2-7, the V gene TRBV29-1, with 11 bases aligning to TRBD1. This CDR3 has 15 residues. The junction had 8 bases not matched to a gene; V was cut back by 4 bases and J by 3 bases. Germline CDR1 reads SQVTM; CDR2 reads ANQGSEA. CDR3 region: CSVGGTGGIVYEQYF. In nucleotides, the CDR3 is TGCAGCGTTGGGGGGACAGGGGGGATCGTCTACGAGCAGTACTTC.

This clonotype came up many times. This rearrangement joins TRBV20-1 to TRBJ1-5, with D uncertain. Germline loops: CDR1 DFQATT, CDR2 SNEGSKA (reference sequence). V lost 5 bases to trimming and J lost 5 bases, with 13 bases between them. This CDR3 region has 13 residues. The CDR3 reads CSAFGREDQPQHF. In nucleotides, the CDR3 is TGCAGTGCTTTCGGAAGGGAGGATCAGCCCCAGCATTTT.

To note about this clonotype: This may be a read error: a much more frequent sequence differs by one nucleotide. CDR3: CATGTGDTGELFF. The CDR3 DNA reads TGTGCCACCGGGACAGGGGACACCGGGGAGCTGTTTTTT. The rearrangement links TRBV6-1 to TRBJ2-2; TRBD1 matches 10 bases. The CDR3 runs to 13 residues. Per the germline V gene, CDR1 is MNHNS and CDR2 is SASEGT. V lost 10 bases to trimming and J lost 3 bases; unmatched junction nucleotides: 2.